This entry lists 15 T cell receptor beta chains sequenced from one sample in a study of CD8 T cells in ankylosing spondylitis. No cognate antigen is known for these TCRs. In TCRdb, the 5' RACE reads were re-called with MiXCR into one record per CDR3 protein. This sample has about 540,000 distinct CDR3 sequences, with about 12% found just once. Study outcomes and limitations: About 8 highly homologous variants made up a TCR beta motif that seemed to typify ankylosing spondylitis blood.

The sample consisted of blood, either unsorted or a sorted T cell fraction (not recorded which). The receptors shown here come from a male donor with ankylosing spondylitis.

The sample holds a few counts of this clonotype. CDR3 sequence: CASSLTSIGADNEQFF. The CDR3 coding sequence is TGCGCCAGCAGCTTGACCAGCATAGGAGCCGACAATGAGCAGTTCTTC. The V call is TRBV5-1, the J call TRBJ2-1; D remains unclear. Per the germline V gene, CDR1 is SGHRS and CDR2 is YFSETQ. The germline V and J ends were trimmed by 1 base and 5 bases, with 16 bases remaining between them. The CDR3 runs to 16 residues.

This clonotype was seen repeatedly, ten times or more. The rearrangement uses TRBV5-1 and TRBJ2-1; D is unresolved. The V and J ends lost 0 bases and 0 bases respectively, with 7 bases between them. The germline V gene has CDR1 SGHRS and CDR2 YFSETQ. The CDR3 covers 15 residues. The DNA of the CDR3 is TGCGCCAGCAGCTTGGAAGTAGGCTCCTACAATGAGCAGTTCTTC. Translation: CASSLEVGSYNEQFF.

The V gene is TRBV20-1, the J gene TRBJ2-7; D call uncertain. The V end lost 1 base, the J end lost 1 base, and 5 bases lay between the germline ends. Germline V gene sequence: CDR1 DFQATT, CDR2 SNEGSKA (reference sequence). The CDR3 length is 12 residues. The CDR3 here is CSARGFSYEQYF. The CDR3 nucleotides read TGCAGTGCTAGAGGTTTTTCCTACGAGCAGTACTTC.

This clonotype was counted ten times or more. The CDR3 spells CSARPRRSYTDTQYF. The CDR3 DNA sequence: TGCAGTGCTAGACCCCGACGGAGCTACACAGATACGCAGTATTTT. The chain links TRBV20-1 to TRBJ2-3; D unclear. The CDR3 runs 15 residues. Trimming pared 2 bases from V and 2 bases from J, leaving 14 bases between. Germline V gene lookup returns CDR1 DFQATT and CDR2 SNEGSKA (reference sequence).

This clonotype was seen ten or more times. The chain uses TRBV12-3 or TRBV12-4 and TRBJ1-1, with 7 positions matching TRBD1. J gave up 0 bases and V 5 bases, and 6 bases lay outside the gene matches. The CDR3 length is 15 residues. CDR3 protein: CASSHRTGMNTEAFF. The CDR3 bases are TGTGCCAGCAGTCACCGGACAGGCATGAACACTGAAGCTTTCTTT.

V and J are TRBV3-1 and TRBJ2-1; 7 bases fit TRBD2. The J segment lost 3 bases and the V segment lost 0 bases, leaving 8 bases of the junction unmatched. The CDR3 spans 17 residues. Germline CDR1 LGHDT, CDR2 YNNKEL (reference sequence). For the CDR3, the DNA is TGTGCCAGCAGCCAAGAACGGGCGGGGGTCAGCTACAATGAGCAGTTCTTC. It yields the protein CASSQERAGVSYNEQFF.

The genes are TRBV12-3 or TRBV12-4 and TRBJ1-1, with D possibly being TRBD1 (6 bases). The CDR3 length is 14 residues. Trimming shortened V by 6 bases and J by 0 bases, and 11 bases separated the two germline ends. Written as DNA, the CDR3 is TGTGCCAGCAGCCCAGGGGTCCTGAACACTGAAGCTTTCTTT. Residues: CASSPGVLNTEAFF.

The rearrangement joins TRBV20-1 to TRBJ2-1; 11 positions match TRBD2. CDR3 length: 16 residues. Losses at the gene ends were 6 bases for V and 2 bases for J; bases not matched to a gene: 9. Germline assignment: CDR1 DFQATT and CDR2 SNEGSKA (reference sequence). The CDR3 DNA follows: TGCAGTGCCCGAAGTCTAGCGGGGGGTACCTACAATGAGCAGTTCTTC. It encodes CSARSLAGGTYNEQFF.

J is TRBJ1-2 and V is TRBV5-1; the match to TRBD1 covers 7 bases. The CDR3 has 15 residues. V lost 0 bases, J lost 6 bases, and 8 bases stayed unmatched. Germline V gene sequence: CDR1 SGHRS, CDR2 YFSETQ. The DNA for the CDR3 is TGCGCCAGCAGCTTGGTATTGGAAAGGGGGCATGGCTACACCTTC. Its translation: CASSLVLERGHGYTF.

This clonotype was observed a single time. The J gene is TRBJ2-2, the V gene TRBV12-5, with a tentative D call TRBD1 (5 bases). Germline V gene data show CDR1 as LGHNT and CDR2 as FRNRAP. Deletions cut 3 bases from V and 2 bases from J, with 10 bases between. This CDR3 is built from 15 residues. The CDR3 DNA reads as TGTGCTAGTGGTTTAGGGGCCACAAACACCGGGGAGCTGTTTTTT. Translated, it gives CASGLGATNTGELFF.

The CDR3 reads CSARAGTSGRVTTDTQYF. The CDR3 DNA follows: TGCAGTGCTAGGGCCGGGACTAGCGGGAGGGTAACCACAGATACGCAGTATTTT. The chain carries TRBV20-1 and TRBJ2-3, with TRBD2 matching over 16 bases. The J segment lost 2 bases and the V segment lost 3 bases, leaving 8 bases of the junction unmatched. The germline V gene encodes CDR1 DFQATT and CDR2 SNEGSKA (reference sequence). This CDR3 has 18 amino acids.

V is TRBV18 and J is TRBJ2-6; TRBD2 matches 10 bases. V lost 0 bases to trimming and J lost 2 bases; unmatched junction nucleotides: 7. CDR1 KGHSH and CDR2 LQKENI come from the germline V gene. CDR3 length: 19 amino acids. CDR3 region: CASSPPLAGARPGANVLTF. The CDR3, as DNA: TGTGCCAGCTCACCACCTCTAGCGGGAGCTAGACCTGGGGCCAACGTCCTGACTTTC.

The sample holds a few counts of this clonotype. The V and J genes are TRBV7-2 and TRBJ2-7; 10 bases fit TRBD2. The V gene's germline CDR1 is SGHTA and CDR2 FQGNSA. With V trimmed by 1 base and J by 3 bases, 3 bases remained unmatched. The CDR3 length is 15 residues. The CDR3 sequence is CASSLGASGGYEQYF. CDR3 DNA: TGTGCCAGCAGCTTAGGGGCTAGCGGGGGCTACGAGCAGTACTTC. Drawing the rest from reference TRBV7-2 and TRBJ2-7, the complete variable domain is GAGVSQSPSNKVTEKGKDVELRCDPISGHTALYWYRQSLGQGLEFLIYFQGNSAPDKSGLPSDRFSAERTGGSVSTLTIQRTQQEDSAVYLCASSLGASGGYEQYFGPGTRLTVT.

The table lists this clonotype with many counts. The V call is TRBV7-8, the J call TRBJ2-5; 11 bases align to TRBD1. The CDR3 loop spans 15 amino acids. V shed 4 bases, J shed 1 base, and the junction held 2 bases outside the gene matches. Germline V gene lookup returns CDR1 SGHVS and CDR2 FQNEAQ. The CDR3 sequence: CASSSDRGRQETQYF. CDR3 bases: TGTGCCAGCAGCTCGGACAGGGGGCGCCAAGAGACCCAGTACTTC.

This clonotype was counted a few times. This chain joins TRBV19 and TRBJ1-2, with D uncertain. V lost 7 bases to trimming and J lost 0 bases, with 6 bases between them. Germline CDR1 is LNHDA and CDR2 is SQIVND (reference sequence). The CDR3 is made up of 12 amino acids. The CDR3 reads CASTTANYGYTF. As DNA, the CDR3 is TGTGCCAGTACTACAGCTAACTATGGCTACACCTTC.